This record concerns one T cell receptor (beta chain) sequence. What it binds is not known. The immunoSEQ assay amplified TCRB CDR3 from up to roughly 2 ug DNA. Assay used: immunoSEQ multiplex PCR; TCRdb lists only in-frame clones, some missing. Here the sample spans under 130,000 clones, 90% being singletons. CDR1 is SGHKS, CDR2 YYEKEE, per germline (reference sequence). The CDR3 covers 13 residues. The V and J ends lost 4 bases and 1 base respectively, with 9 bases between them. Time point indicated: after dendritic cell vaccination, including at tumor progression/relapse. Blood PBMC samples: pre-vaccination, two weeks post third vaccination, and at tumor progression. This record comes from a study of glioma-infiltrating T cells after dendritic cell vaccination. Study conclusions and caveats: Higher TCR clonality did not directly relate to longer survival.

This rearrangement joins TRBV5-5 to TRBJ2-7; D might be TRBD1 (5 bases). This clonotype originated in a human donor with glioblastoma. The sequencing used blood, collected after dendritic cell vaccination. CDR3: CASSPGFSYEQYF. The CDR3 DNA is TGTGCCAGCAGCCCAGGGTTTTCCTACGAGCAGTACTTC.